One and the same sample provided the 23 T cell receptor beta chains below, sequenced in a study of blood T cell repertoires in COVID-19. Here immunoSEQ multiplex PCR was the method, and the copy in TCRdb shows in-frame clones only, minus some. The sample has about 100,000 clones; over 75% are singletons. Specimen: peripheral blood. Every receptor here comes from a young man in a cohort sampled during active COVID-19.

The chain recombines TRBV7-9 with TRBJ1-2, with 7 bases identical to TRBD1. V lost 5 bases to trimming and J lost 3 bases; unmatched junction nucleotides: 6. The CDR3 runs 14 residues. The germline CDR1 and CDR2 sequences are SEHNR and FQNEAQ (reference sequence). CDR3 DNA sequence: TGTGCCAGCAGCCCCCGACAGGGCGACTATGGCTACACCTTC. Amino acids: CASSPRQGDYGYTF. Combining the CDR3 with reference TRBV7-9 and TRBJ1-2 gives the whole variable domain DTGVSQNPRHKITKRGQNVTFRCDPISEHNRLYWYRQTLGQGPEFLTYFQNEAQLEKSRLLSDRFSAERPKGSFSTLEIQRTEQGDSAMYLCASSPRQGDYGYTFGSGTRLTVV.

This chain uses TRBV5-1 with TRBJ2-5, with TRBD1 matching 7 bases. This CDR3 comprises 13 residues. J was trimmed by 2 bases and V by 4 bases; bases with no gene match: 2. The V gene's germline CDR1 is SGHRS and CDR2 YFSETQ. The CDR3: CASSRDSQETQYF. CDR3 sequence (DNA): TGCGCCAGCAGCAGGGACAGTCAAGAGACCCAGTACTTC.

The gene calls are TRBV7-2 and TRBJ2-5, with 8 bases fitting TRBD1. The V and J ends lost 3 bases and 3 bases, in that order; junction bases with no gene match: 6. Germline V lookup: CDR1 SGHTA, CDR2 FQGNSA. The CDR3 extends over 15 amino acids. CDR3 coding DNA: TGTGCCAGCAGCTTGGGCTCAGGGGGCGAAGAGACCCAGTACTTC. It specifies CASSLGSGGEETQYF.

The CDR3 DNA follows: TGTGCCAGTAGTATCCCGCTTGGCAGGCAATCAAGCAATCAGCCCCAGCATTTT. It translates to CASSIPLGRQSSNQPQHF. This chain uses TRBV19 with TRBJ1-5; D is ambiguous. Looked up from germline, CDR1 is LNHDA and CDR2 is SQIVND (reference sequence). Trimming pared 3 bases from V and 1 base from J, leaving 19 bases between. The CDR3 contains 18 residues.

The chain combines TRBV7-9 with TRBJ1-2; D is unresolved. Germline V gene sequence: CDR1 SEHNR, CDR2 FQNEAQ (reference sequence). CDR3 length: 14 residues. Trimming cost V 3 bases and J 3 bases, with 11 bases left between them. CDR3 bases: TGTGCCAGCAGCTTTTCGGGGATTTACTATGGCTACACCTTC. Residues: CASSFSGIYYGYTF. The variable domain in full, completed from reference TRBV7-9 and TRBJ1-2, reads DTGVSQNPRHKITKRGQNVTFRCDPISEHNRLYWYRQTLGQGPEFLTYFQNEAQLEKSRLLSDRFSAERPKGSFSTLEIQRTEQGDSAMYLCASSFSGIYYGYTFGSGTRLTVV.

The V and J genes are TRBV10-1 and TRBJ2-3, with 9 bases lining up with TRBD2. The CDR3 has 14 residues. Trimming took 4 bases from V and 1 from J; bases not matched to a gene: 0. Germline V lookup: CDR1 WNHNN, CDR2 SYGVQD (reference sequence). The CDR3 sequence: CASSGGGGTDTQYF. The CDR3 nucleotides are TGCGCCAGCAGTGGCGGGGGGGGCACAGATACGCAGTATTTT.

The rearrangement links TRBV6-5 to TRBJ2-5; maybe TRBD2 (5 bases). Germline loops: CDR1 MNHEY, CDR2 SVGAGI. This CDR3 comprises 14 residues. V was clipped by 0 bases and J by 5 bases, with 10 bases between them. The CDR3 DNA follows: TGTGCCAGCAGTTACTCCGGGGAAGGGGAGACCCAGTACTTC. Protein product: CASSYSGEGETQYF.

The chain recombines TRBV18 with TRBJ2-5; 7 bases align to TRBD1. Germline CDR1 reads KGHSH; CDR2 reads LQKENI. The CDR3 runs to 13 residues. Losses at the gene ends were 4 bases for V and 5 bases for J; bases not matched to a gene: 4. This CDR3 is CASSQGAEETQYF. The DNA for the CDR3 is TGTGCCAGCTCACAGGGGGCGGAGGAGACCCAGTACTTC.

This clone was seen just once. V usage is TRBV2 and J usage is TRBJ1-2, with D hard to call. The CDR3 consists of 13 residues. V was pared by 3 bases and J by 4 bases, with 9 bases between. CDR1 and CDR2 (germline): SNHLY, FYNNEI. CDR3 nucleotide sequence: TGTGCCAGCAGTGACGGGGAGAGCTATGGCTACACCTTC. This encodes CASSDGESYGYTF.

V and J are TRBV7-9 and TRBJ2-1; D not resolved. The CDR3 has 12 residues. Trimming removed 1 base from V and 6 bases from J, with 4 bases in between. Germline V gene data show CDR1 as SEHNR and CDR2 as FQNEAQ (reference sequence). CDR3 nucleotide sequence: TGTGCCAGCAGCTTAGGTAGCAATGAGCAGTTCTTC. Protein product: CASSLGSNEQFF. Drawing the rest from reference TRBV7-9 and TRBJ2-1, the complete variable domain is DTGVSQNPRHKITKRGQNVTFRCDPISEHNRLYWYRQTLGQGPEFLTYFQNEAQLEKSRLLSDRFSAERPKGSFSTLEIQRTEQGDSAMYLCASSLGSNEQFFGPGTRLTVL.

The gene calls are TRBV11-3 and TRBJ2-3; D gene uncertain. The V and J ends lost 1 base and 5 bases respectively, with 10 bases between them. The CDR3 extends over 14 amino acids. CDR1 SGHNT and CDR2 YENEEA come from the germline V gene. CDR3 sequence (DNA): TGTGCCAGCAGCTTAGGCCGACTGGTAGATACGCAGTATTTT. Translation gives CASSLGRLVDTQYF.

The CDR3 spells CASGPSRRFRGTGELFF. The DNA of the CDR3 is TGTGCCTCCGGACCCTCCAGGAGGTTCCGTGGCACCGGGGAGCTGTTTTTT. The chain recombines TRBV30 with TRBJ2-2, with D possibly TRBD2 on 5 matching bases. Germline lookup yields CDR1 GTSNPN and CDR2 SVGIG (reference sequence). This CDR3 is 17 amino acids long. The germline V and J ends were trimmed by 7 bases and 4 bases, with 25 bases remaining between them.

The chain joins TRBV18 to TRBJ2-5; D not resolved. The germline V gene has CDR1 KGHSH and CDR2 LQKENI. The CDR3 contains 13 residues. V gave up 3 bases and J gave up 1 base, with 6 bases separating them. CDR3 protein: CASSPPGQETQYF. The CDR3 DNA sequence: TGTGCCAGCTCACCCCCGGGCCAAGAGACCCAGTACTTC.

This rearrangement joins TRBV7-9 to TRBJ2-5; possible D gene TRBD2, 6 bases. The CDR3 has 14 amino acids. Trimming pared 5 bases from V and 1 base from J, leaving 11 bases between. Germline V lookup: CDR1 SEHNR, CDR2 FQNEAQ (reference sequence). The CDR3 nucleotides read TGTGCCAGCAGCGGCGGGGCAGTCCAAGAGACCCAGTACTTC. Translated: CASSGGAVQETQYF.

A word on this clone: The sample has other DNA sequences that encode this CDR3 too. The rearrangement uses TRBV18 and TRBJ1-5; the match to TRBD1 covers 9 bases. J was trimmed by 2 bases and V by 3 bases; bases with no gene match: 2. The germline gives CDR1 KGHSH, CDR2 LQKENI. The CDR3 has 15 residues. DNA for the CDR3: TGTGCCAGCTCACCGGACAGGGGAGGCAATCAGCCCCAGCATTTT. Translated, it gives CASSPDRGGNQPQHF.

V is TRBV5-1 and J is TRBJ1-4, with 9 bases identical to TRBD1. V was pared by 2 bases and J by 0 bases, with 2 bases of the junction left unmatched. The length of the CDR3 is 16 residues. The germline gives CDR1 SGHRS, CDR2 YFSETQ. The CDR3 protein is CASSFTGGATNEKLFF. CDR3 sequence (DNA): TGCGCCAGCAGCTTTACAGGGGGCGCAACTAATGAAAAACTGTTTTTT.

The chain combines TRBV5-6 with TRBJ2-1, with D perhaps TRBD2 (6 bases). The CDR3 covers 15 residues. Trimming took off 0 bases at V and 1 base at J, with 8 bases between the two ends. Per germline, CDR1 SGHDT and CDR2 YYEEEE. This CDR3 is CASSLGGVSYNEQFF. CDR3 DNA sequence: TGTGCCAGCAGCTTGGGCGGGGTATCCTACAATGAGCAGTTCTTC.

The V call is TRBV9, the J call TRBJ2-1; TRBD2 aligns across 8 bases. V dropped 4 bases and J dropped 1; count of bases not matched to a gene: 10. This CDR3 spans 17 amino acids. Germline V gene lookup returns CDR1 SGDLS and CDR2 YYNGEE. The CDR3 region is CASSPSATSGSYNEQFF. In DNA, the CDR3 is TGTGCCAGCAGCCCGAGCGCAACTAGCGGATCCTACAATGAGCAGTTCTTC.

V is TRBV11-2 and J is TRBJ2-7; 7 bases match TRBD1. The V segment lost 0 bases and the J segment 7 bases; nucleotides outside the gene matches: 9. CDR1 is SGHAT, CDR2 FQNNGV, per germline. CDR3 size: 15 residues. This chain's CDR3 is CASSLDGSRGQEQYF. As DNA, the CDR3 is TGTGCCAGCAGCTTAGATGGAAGTAGGGGGCAGGAGCAGTACTTC.

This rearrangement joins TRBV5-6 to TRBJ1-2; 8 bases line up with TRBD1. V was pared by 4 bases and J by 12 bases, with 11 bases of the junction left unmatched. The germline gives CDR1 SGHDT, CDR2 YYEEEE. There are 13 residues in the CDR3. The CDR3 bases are TGTGCCAGCAGCATCCAGGGGGCGCGTTTCGACACCTTC. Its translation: CASSIQGARFDTF.

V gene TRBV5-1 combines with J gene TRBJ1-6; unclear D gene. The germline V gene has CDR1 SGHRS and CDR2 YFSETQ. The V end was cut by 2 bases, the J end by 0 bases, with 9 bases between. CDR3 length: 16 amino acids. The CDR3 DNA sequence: TGCGCCAGCAGCTTAAGCCCGAGCTCCTATAATTCACCCCTCCACTTT. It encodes CASSLSPSSYNSPLHF.

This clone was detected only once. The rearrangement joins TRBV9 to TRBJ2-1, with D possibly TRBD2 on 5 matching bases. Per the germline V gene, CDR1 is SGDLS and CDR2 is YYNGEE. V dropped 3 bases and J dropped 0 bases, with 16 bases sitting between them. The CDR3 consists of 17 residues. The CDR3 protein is CASSGIQPGSSYNEQFF. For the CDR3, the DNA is TGTGCCAGCAGCGGGATACAGCCGGGGAGCTCCTACAATGAGCAGTTCTTC.

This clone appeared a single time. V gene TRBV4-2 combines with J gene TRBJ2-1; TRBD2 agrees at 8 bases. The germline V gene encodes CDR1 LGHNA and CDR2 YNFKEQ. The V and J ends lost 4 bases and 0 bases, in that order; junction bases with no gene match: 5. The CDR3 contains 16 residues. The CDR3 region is CASSRPGLGSYNEQFF. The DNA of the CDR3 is TGTGCCAGCAGCCGTCCGGGACTAGGCTCCTACAATGAGCAGTTCTTC.